Listed here are 22 T cell receptor beta chains from one sample, sequenced in a study of blood T cell repertoires in COVID-19. TCRdb keeps only in-frame clones here, not all; method: immunoSEQ multiplex PCR. This sample carries 210,000 or so clones, roughly 80% of them seen once, and the ten largest clones take 8.5% to 12%. The sequenced sample consisted of peripheral blood. The receptors derive from a woman of 80 years or more with acute or convalescent COVID-19.

The chain joins TRBV7-2 to TRBJ2-2; maybe TRBD1 (5 bases). Germline V gene data show CDR1 as SGHTA and CDR2 as FQGNSA. Trimming took 3 bases from V and 0 from J, leaving 11 bases between them. The CDR3 sequence is 16 residues long. CDR3 residues: CASSFLPRANTGELFF. Written as DNA, the CDR3 is TGTGCCAGCAGCTTCCTCCCCAGGGCGAACACCGGGGAGCTGTTTTTT.

This chain joins TRBV28 and TRBJ1-2, with TRBD1 identical over 10 bases. V was clipped by 6 bases and J by 4 bases; unmatched bases: 20. CDR1 is MDHEN and CDR2 is SYDVKM in the germline V gene. The CDR3 loop spans 19 amino acids. The CDR3 loop reads CASSTMSGTGASHLYGYTF. The CDR3 nucleotides read TGTGCCAGCAGCACTATGTCCGGGACAGGGGCCTCGCACCTCTATGGCTACACCTTC.

The CDR3 DNA follows: TGTGCCAGCAGCTTAGCCGGGACTAGGGGGAATGAGCAGTTCTTC. Protein sequence: CASSLAGTRGNEQFF. This chain joins TRBV7-8 and TRBJ2-1; TRBD2 matches 8 bases. V was clipped by 0 bases and J by 7 bases; unmatched bases: 5. This CDR3 is 15 amino acids long. Germline-derived CDR1 and CDR2 are SGHVS and FQNEAQ.

CDR3 loop: CASSGQTRVVYNEQFF. CDR3 coding DNA: TGTGCCAGCAGTGGGCAAACCCGTGTCGTCTACAATGAGCAGTTCTTC. The J gene is TRBJ2-1, the V gene TRBV2, with D uncertain. The CDR3 is made up of 16 amino acids. Trimming stripped 4 bases from V and 3 bases from J, with 16 bases between. Per germline, CDR1 SNHLY and CDR2 FYNNEI.

J is TRBJ1-1 and V is TRBV28; 8 positions agree with TRBD1. CDR1 is MDHEN, CDR2 SYDVKM, per germline. V gave up 6 bases and J gave up 6 bases; unmatched junction bases: 12. The CDR3 has 15 amino acids. The CDR3 reads CASSLLRTGTAEAFF. The CDR3 DNA reads TGTGCCAGCAGCCTCCTTAGGACAGGGACGGCTGAAGCTTTCTTT.

This clone has only one observation. The CDR3 here is CATSSGSNDEQFF. In nucleotides, the CDR3 is TGTGCCACCAGTAGCGGGAGTAACGATGAGCAGTTCTTC. The rearrangement links TRBV19 to TRBJ2-1; 9 bases map to TRBD2. J gave up 8 bases and V 10 bases, and 9 bases lay outside the gene matches. This CDR3 is 13 amino acids long. From germline, CDR1 is LNHDA and CDR2 SQIVND (reference sequence).

V and J are TRBV19 and TRBJ2-7; D is possibly TRBD1 (5 bases). The CDR3 contains 14 residues. The germline V gene encodes CDR1 LNHDA and CDR2 SQIVND (reference sequence). The ends were cut back, 6 bases at V and 3 bases at J, with 15 bases in the middle. CDR3 loop: CASSPQKGHYEQYF. The CDR3 nucleotides are TGTGCCAGTAGCCCTCAGAAGGGGCACTACGAGCAGTACTTC.

The J gene is TRBJ2-5, the V gene TRBV3-1 (or the pseudogene TRBV3-2); 10 bases align to TRBD2. This CDR3 is 16 amino acids long. The germline CDR1 and CDR2 sequences are LGHDT and YNNKEL (reference sequence). Losses at the gene ends were 6 bases for V and 1 base for J; bases not matched to a gene: 8. CDR3 region: CASRGRLAGSQETQYF. Written as DNA, the CDR3 is TGTGCCAGCAGGGGACGACTAGCGGGCTCCCAAGAGACCCAGTACTTC.

V gene TRBV20-1 combines with J gene TRBJ1-2, with TRBD1 as a possible D gene (6 bases). Germline CDR1 and CDR2: DFQATT and SNEGSKA (reference sequence). Trimming cost V 3 bases and J 2 bases, with 13 bases left between them. The CDR3 extends over 14 amino acids. The CDR3 sequence: CSASTGKANYGYTF. The CDR3 coding sequence is TGCAGTGCTAGTACAGGGAAGGCAAACTATGGCTACACCTTC.

This clone was found a few times. The gene calls are TRBV4-3 and TRBJ2-5, with 8 bases fitting TRBD1. CDR1 and CDR2 (germline): LGHNA, YSLEER. J lost 3 bases, V lost 1 base, and 4 bases had no gene match. The CDR3 has 15 amino acids. CDR3 amino acids: CASSQGWDRKETQYF. Here the CDR3 DNA reads TGCGCCAGCAGCCAAGGTTGGGACAGGAAAGAGACCCAGTACTTC.

The chain has TRBV2 and TRBJ1-5, with D perhaps TRBD1 (5 bases). Germline-derived CDR1 and CDR2 are SNHLY and FYNNEI. The CDR3 runs 15 residues. V lost 7 bases and J 0 bases, leaving 13 bases between the germline ends. The CDR3 loop is CASTAGGSSNQPQHF. CDR3 bases: TGTGCCAGCACCGCCGGGGGATCTAGCAATCAGCCCCAGCATTTT.

The V call is TRBV28, the J call TRBJ2-3, with TRBD2 matching over 15 bases. V shed 4 bases, J shed 4 bases, and the junction held 9 bases outside the gene matches. Looked up from germline, CDR1 is MDHEN and CDR2 is SYDVKM. The CDR3 is 18 amino acids. CDR3 in amino acids: CASSWTSGRATRPDTQYF. The CDR3 nucleotides are TGTGCCAGCAGTTGGACTAGCGGGAGGGCCACGCGACCAGATACGCAGTATTTT. Combining the CDR3 with reference TRBV28 and TRBJ2-3 gives the whole variable domain DVKVTQSSRYLVKRTGEKVFLECVQDMDHENMFWYRQDPGLGLRLIYFSYDVKMKEKGDIPEGYSVSREKKERFSLILESASTNQTSMYLCASSWTSGRATRPDTQYFGPGTRLTVL.

The chain is built from TRBV25-1 and TRBJ1-4; D gene unclear. CDR3 length: 12 amino acids. Germline CDR1 MGHDK, CDR2 SYGVNS. Trimming stripped 0 bases from V and 8 bases from J, with 4 bases between. CDR3 region: CASSEYREKLFF. For the CDR3, the DNA is TGTGCCAGCAGTGAATATCGGGAAAAACTGTTTTTT.

This clone turned up a few times. This chain joins TRBV5-1 and TRBJ2-6; tentative D call: TRBD2 (5 bases). V was pared by 4 bases and J by 0 bases, with 8 bases between. This CDR3 has 15 amino acids. CDR1 is SGHRS and CDR2 is YFSETQ in the germline V gene. CDR3 region: CASSPGSSGANVLTF. For the CDR3, the DNA is TGCGCCAGCAGCCCGGGGAGCTCTGGGGCCAACGTCCTGACTTTC.

The chain carries TRBV4-1 and TRBJ1-1; D is possibly TRBD1 (5 bases). Trimming cost V 1 base and J 3 bases, with 12 bases left between them. Germline loops: CDR1 MGHRA, CDR2 YSYEKL. This CDR3 comprises 15 residues. Here the CDR3 reads CASSQGWGVDTEAFF. In DNA, the CDR3 is TGCGCCAGCAGCCAAGGGTGGGGGGTGGACACTGAAGCTTTCTTT.

The CDR3 loop reads CASSPWDRSQETQYF. Written as DNA, the CDR3 is TGTGCCAGCAGTCCCTGGGACAGGAGCCAAGAGACCCAGTACTTC. The V gene is TRBV27, the J gene TRBJ2-5; 8 bases are shared with TRBD1. Germline CDR1 is MNHEY and CDR2 is SMNVEV (reference sequence). The CDR3 length is 15 residues. The ends lost 5 bases at V and 1 base at J; junction bases unmatched: 6.

The gene calls are TRBV7-2 and TRBJ2-3; TRBD2 matches 13 bases. The CDR3 totals 16 residues. The J segment lost 5 bases and the V segment lost 5 bases, leaving 7 bases of the junction unmatched. Germline V gene data show CDR1 as SGHTA and CDR2 as FQGNSA. The CDR3 DNA reads as TGTGCCAGCAGCCTCAGGACTAGCGGGGGTGGAGATACGCAGTATTTT. This codes for CASSLRTSGGGDTQYF.

The V and J genes are TRBV27 and TRBJ2-7, with 8 nucleotides matching TRBD1. The CDR3 length is 16 residues. The junction had 11 bases not matched to a gene; V was cut back by 3 bases and J by 4 bases. Germline CDR1 is MNHEY and CDR2 is SMNVEV (reference sequence). The CDR3 here is CASSLYPPGQGYEQYF. Written as DNA, the CDR3 is TGTGCCAGCAGTTTGTACCCCCCCGGACAGGGTTACGAGCAGTACTTC.

This clone was counted between two and nine times. The genes are TRBV4-3 and TRBJ2-3; 10 bases agree with TRBD2. V lost 4 bases and J lost 6; bases outside the gene matches: 7. CDR1 is LGHNA, CDR2 YSLEER, per germline. CDR3 length equals 15 residues. CDR3 nucleotides: TGCGCCAGCAGCCCCCTTTCGACTAGCGGGGATACGCAGTATTTT. Translation gives CASSPLSTSGDTQYF.

This chain links TRBV28 with TRBJ2-5; 13 bases fit TRBD2. Germline assignment: CDR1 MDHEN and CDR2 SYDVKM. Trimming removed 6 bases from V and 2 bases from J; junction bases left unmatched: 3. The CDR3 runs 15 residues. CDR3 nucleotide sequence: TGTGCCAGCAGCACTAGCGGGAGGGGGCAAGAGACCCAGTACTTC. Encoded protein: CASSTSGRGQETQYF. The full variable domain, rest sourced from reference TRBV28 and TRBJ2-5, is DVKVTQSSRYLVKRTGEKVFLECVQDMDHENMFWYRQDPGLGLRLIYFSYDVKMKEKGDIPEGYSVSREKKERFSLILESASTNQTSMYLCASSTSGRGQETQYFGPGTRLLVL.

The chain joins TRBV10-3 to TRBJ1-6; 7 bases are shared with TRBD1. Looked up from germline, CDR1 is ENHRY and CDR2 is SYGVKD. V trimming: 4 bases; J trimming: 10 bases; junction bases outside the gene matches: 10. The CDR3 contains 15 residues. In nucleotides, the CDR3 is TGTGCCATCAGTGTCTCCCACCAGGGGGACTCACCCCTCCACTTT. Its protein is CAISVSHQGDSPLHF.

This clone showed up just once. This chain links TRBV11-3 with TRBJ2-5; D is perhaps TRBD1 (5 bases). Trimming shortened V by 0 bases and J by 13 bases, and 15 bases separated the two germline ends. The CDR3 is made up of 13 amino acids. Germline CDR1 is SGHNT and CDR2 is YENEEA. DNA for the CDR3: TGTGCCAGCAGCTTAGATGCACAGGTGCCCGCGTACTTC. The encoded protein is CASSLDAQVPAYF.